The 25 T cell receptor beta chains presented below share a single source sample, sequenced in a study of T-cell memory formation after mild COVID-19. TCRdb reanalysed the 5' RACE reads using MiXCR and keeps one entry per CDR3 protein. The sample yields some 250,000 distinct CDR3 sequences, roughly 10% seen once. The sample comprised PBMCs or a T cell subset sorted from them (not recorded which). The origin of the receptors is a man between 18 and 35 years old who had mild COVID-19 (a few samples of this study predate the infection). Cell type and time point are not known.

Ten or more counts support this clonotype. V usage is TRBV5-1 and J usage is TRBJ2-1; 10 nucleotides agree with TRBD2. V lost 6 bases and J lost 5; bases outside the gene matches: 8. The CDR3 is 15 amino acids. CDR1 and CDR2 (germline): SGHRS, YFSETQ. As DNA, the CDR3 is TGCGCCAGCACCCTTGCCGGGACTAGCGACAATGAGCAGTTCTTC. This sequence encodes CASTLAGTSDNEQFF. The full variable domain, rest sourced from reference TRBV5-1 and TRBJ2-1, is KAGVTQTPRYLIKTRGQQVTLSCSPISGHRSVSWYQQTPGQGLQFLFEYFSETQRNKGNFPGRFSGRQFSNSRSEMNVSTLELGDSALYLCASTLAGTSDNEQFFGPGTRLTVL.

This clonotype has a count of ten or more. This chain joins TRBV4-2 and TRBJ2-3; the D gene is possibly TRBD2 (6 bases). Trimming removed 0 bases from V and 2 bases from J, with 18 bases in between. This CDR3 has 18 residues. Per germline, CDR1 LGHNA and CDR2 YNFKEQ. Here the CDR3 DNA reads TGTGCCAGCAGCCAAGAATACGGCGGGGAGCGATCCACAGATACGCAGTATTTT. Its translation: CASSQEYGGERSTDTQYF.

This rearrangement joins TRBV5-1 to TRBJ2-1, with 13 nucleotides matching TRBD2. This CDR3 has 16 residues. CDR1 is SGHRS, CDR2 YFSETQ, per germline. J was trimmed by 9 bases and V by 4 bases; bases with no gene match: 10. The CDR3 loop reads CASSRHGLAGDGEQFF. The CDR3 DNA is TGCGCCAGCAGCCGTCACGGACTAGCGGGGGATGGTGAGCAGTTCTTC.

This clonotype was seen at least ten times. J is TRBJ1-1 and V is TRBV6-5; the match to TRBD1 covers 7 bases. Germline V gene data show CDR1 as MNHEY and CDR2 as SVGAGI. This CDR3 is 16 amino acids long. V dropped 5 bases and J dropped 0; count of bases not matched to a gene: 9. CDR3 coding DNA: TGTGCCAGCAGTCTTCGGCCGGGACAGATGAACACTGAAGCTTTCTTT. As protein: CASSLRPGQMNTEAFF.

V gene TRBV6-6 combines with J gene TRBJ2-7, with a possible D match to TRBD1 (5 bases). The CDR3 totals 14 residues. Trimming stripped 7 bases from V and 0 bases from J, with 13 bases between. Germline loops: CDR1 MNHNY, CDR2 SVGAGI (reference sequence). Written as DNA, the CDR3 is TGTGCCAGCACCGAAACAGGTTACTCCTACGAGCAGTACGTC. This gives the protein CASTETGYSYEQYV.

This clonotype was seen a handful of times. The genes are TRBV6-5 and TRBJ2-5; D remains unclear. Per the germline V gene, CDR1 is MNHEY and CDR2 is SVGAGI. The V end was cut by 0 bases, the J end by 1 base, with 3 bases between. This CDR3 region has 13 residues. CDR3 bases: TGTGCCAGCAGTTACTCGATCCAAGAGACCCAGTACTTC. Translation gives CASSYSIQETQYF.

The V and J genes are TRBV4-1 and TRBJ2-1, with 8 nucleotides matching TRBD1. V trimming: 3 bases; J trimming: 0 bases; junction bases outside the gene matches: 4. Per germline, CDR1 MGHRA and CDR2 YSYEKL. CDR3 length equals 16 residues. Here the CDR3 reads CASSQATGGSYNEQFF. In nucleotides, the CDR3 is TGCGCCAGCAGCCAGGCTACAGGGGGCTCCTACAATGAGCAGTTCTTC.

V gene TRBV4-3 combines with J gene TRBJ2-1; 11 bases fit TRBD2. Germline CDR1 is LGHNA and CDR2 is YSLEER. The CDR3 consists of 16 residues. V lost 3 bases to trimming and J lost 7 bases; unmatched junction nucleotides: 8. CDR3 region: CASSQIAGGPGNEQFF. CDR3 nucleotides: TGCGCCAGCAGCCAGATAGCGGGGGGGCCGGGGAATGAGCAGTTCTTC.

In its sample, this clonotype was seen a few times. This chain connects TRBV12-3 or TRBV12-4 to TRBJ2-7, with 8 bases identical to TRBD1. The length of the CDR3 is 17 residues. V trimming: 6 bases; J trimming: 5 bases; junction bases outside the gene matches: 18. The DNA of the CDR3 is TGTGCCAGCAGATTGACAGGGGTCCACCAGGGATGGAACGAGCAGTACGTC. Amino acids: CASRLTGVHQGWNEQYV.

This clonotype came up a few times. The gene calls are TRBV7-2 and TRBJ1-2; no firm D call. Trimming removed 5 bases from V and 8 bases from J, with 18 bases in between. The CDR3 is 14 residues long. The germline V gene encodes CDR1 SGHTA and CDR2 FQGNSA. This CDR3 is CASSPPFSMGGYTF. For the CDR3, the DNA is TGTGCCAGCAGCCCACCGTTTTCTATGGGAGGCTACACCTTC.

This clonotype was counted a few times. V is TRBV20-1 and J is TRBJ2-1; the D is unclear. The V end was cut by 3 bases, the J end by 0 bases, with 9 bases between. The CDR3 is 14 residues long. Per germline, CDR1 DFQATT and CDR2 SNEGSKA (reference sequence). The CDR3 DNA reads TGCAGTGCTAGTCCCCTGAGCTCCTACAATGAGCAGTTCTTC. Encoded protein: CSASPLSSYNEQFF.

This clonotype was counted between two and nine times. The chain joins TRBV20-1 to TRBJ2-3; 9 bases line up with TRBD2. The V gene's germline CDR1 is DFQATT and CDR2 SNEGSKA (reference sequence). Germline trimming cut 1 base from V and 5 bases from J; bases unmatched to any gene: 7. The CDR3 spans 15 residues. CDR3 DNA: TGCAGTGCTAGAGCCGTAGCGGGAGCCCTAGATACGCAGTATTTT. Residues: CSARAVAGALDTQYF.

This clonotype appeared a few times. This rearrangement joins TRBV6-5 to TRBJ2-6; a weak D match, TRBD1 (6 bases). Germline lookup yields CDR1 MNHEY and CDR2 SVGAGI. The length of the CDR3 is 16 residues. Trimming removed 4 bases at V and 0 bases at J, with 10 bases between. This CDR3 reads CASSFGQPSGANVLTF. CDR3 sequence (DNA): TGTGCCAGCAGTTTCGGACAGCCCTCTGGGGCCAACGTCCTGACTTTC.

In its sample, this clonotype was seen many times. The rearrangement joins TRBV9 to TRBJ2-2, with a tentative D call TRBD1 (5 bases). Germline V CDR1 and CDR2: SGDLS, YYNGEE. V was shortened by 4 bases and J by 0 bases, with 13 bases between the two germline ends. The CDR3 contains 16 residues. CDR3 region: CASSPRGRANTGELFF. DNA for the CDR3: TGTGCCAGCAGCCCTAGGGGCAGGGCGAACACCGGGGAGCTGTTTTTT.

A few counts support this clonotype. V gene TRBV7-9 combines with J gene TRBJ1-3, with unresolved D. Germline loops: CDR1 SEHNR, CDR2 FQNEAQ (reference sequence). V lost 5 bases to trimming and J lost 1 base, with 12 bases between them. This CDR3 spans 15 amino acids. This chain's CDR3 is CASSEALGSGNTIYF. The CDR3 DNA sequence: TGTGCCAGCAGCGAAGCCTTAGGGTCTGGAAACACCATATATTTT.

This clonotype has just a few counts. This chain links TRBV12-3 or TRBV12-4 with TRBJ2-4; D may be TRBD2 (5 bases). V was cut by 0 bases and J by 6 bases, with 12 bases left in between. There are 15 residues in the CDR3. CDR3 amino acids: CASSLAPREGNIQYF. In nucleotides, the CDR3 is TGTGCCAGCAGTTTAGCGCCTAGAGAGGGAAACATTCAGTACTTC.

This clonotype appeared a few times. V gene TRBV20-1 combines with J gene TRBJ2-5, with 8 nucleotides matching TRBD1. The CDR3 is 14 amino acids. The trim removed 6 bases at V and 4 bases at J, leaving 10 bases unmatched. The V gene's germline CDR1 is DFQATT and CDR2 SNEGSKA (reference sequence). The CDR3 coding sequence is TGCAGTGCCCCGAGACCAGGGGGCCGAGAGACCCAGTACTTC. Translated, it gives CSAPRPGGRETQYF.

The chain employs TRBV10-3 and TRBJ2-5, with D tentatively TRBD1 (5 bases). With 2 bases removed from V and 4 bases from J, the gap between germline ends came to 5 bases. CDR3 length: 12 amino acids. Germline loops: CDR1 ENHRY, CDR2 SYGVKD. CDR3 bases: TGTGCCATCAGTGAGGGGGCAGAGACCCAGTACTTC. Protein product: CAISEGAETQYF.

This clonotype was seen a few times. The gene calls are TRBV6-2 or TRBV6-3 and TRBJ1-2, with D perhaps TRBD1 (5 bases). CDR1 and CDR2 from the germline V gene are MNHEY and SVGEGT. There are 14 residues in the CDR3. V was shortened by 2 bases and J by 3 bases, with 10 bases between the two germline ends. CDR3 DNA: TGTGCCAGCAGTTACGGCAGGGTCTACTATGGCTACACCTTC. As protein: CASSYGRVYYGYTF.

The CDR3 DNA sequence: TGTGCCAGCTCACCGTCCGGGGACGATGAAAAACTGTTTTTT. It is translated as CASSPSGDDEKLFF. The chain links TRBV18 to TRBJ1-4, with D possibly matching TRBD1 (5 bases). There are 14 residues in the CDR3. V was pared by 3 bases and J by 6 bases, with 11 bases between. Germline V gene sequence: CDR1 KGHSH, CDR2 LQKENI.

This clonotype has at least ten counts. The rearrangement joins TRBV12-3 or TRBV12-4 to TRBJ1-5; D unresolved. Trimming removed 7 bases from V and 3 bases from J, with 13 bases in between. The CDR3 spans 14 residues. The CDR3 sequence: CASTKDGDNQPQHF. CDR3 nucleotides: TGTGCCAGCACCAAAGACGGAGACAATCAGCCCCAGCATTTT.

This rearrangement joins TRBV30 to TRBJ2-7; the D is unclear. This CDR3 has 11 residues. The germline CDR1 and CDR2 sequences are GTSNPN and SVGIG (reference sequence). The V end lost 1 base, the J end lost 0 bases, and 1 base lay between the germline ends. The CDR3 nucleotides read TGTGCCTGGAGTGACTCCTACGAGCAGTACTTC. Translated: CAWSDSYEQYF.

This clonotype was counted between two and nine times. The V call is TRBV4-3, the J call TRBJ2-7; D may match TRBD1 or TRBD2 (5 bases each). Trimming removed 0 bases from V and 0 bases from J, with 9 bases in between. This CDR3 contains 15 residues. Germline V gene data show CDR1 as LGHNA and CDR2 as YSLEER. The DNA for the CDR3 is TGCGCCAGCAGCCAAGAGAGGGGTTACTCCTACGAGCAGTACTTC. As protein: CASSQERGYSYEQYF.

This clonotype occurred a few times. The V call is TRBV7-9, the J call TRBJ1-4; TRBD1 agrees at 8 bases. Germline V lookup: CDR1 SEHNR, CDR2 FQNEAQ (reference sequence). The length of the CDR3 is 13 residues. V shed 5 bases and J 7 bases; nucleotides not matched to a gene: 3. The CDR3: CASSQGTGEKLFF. In nucleotides, the CDR3 is TGTGCCAGCAGCCAGGGGACAGGTGAAAAACTGTTTTTT.

This clonotype was observed at least ten times. Germline and junction disagree at one end, which may indicate a read error. The rearrangement joins TRBV4-3 to TRBJ1-2, with 7 bases that match TRBD1. This CDR3 region has 13 residues. Germline V gene lookup returns CDR1 LGHNA and CDR2 YSLEER. The CDR3: CASSQDRNYGYTF. In DNA, the CDR3 is TGTGCCAGCTCACAGGACAGGAACTATGGCTACACCTTC.